What follows are 20 T cell receptor beta chains derived from one specimen sequenced in a study of cytomegalovirus exposure and HLA in healthy donors. TCRdb's table, derived via immunoSEQ multiplex PCR, lists solely in-frame clones and lacks some. In the table there are roughly 84,000 clones, under 95% of which are singletons. What was sequenced was PBMCs. All receptors derive from a young man in good health and CMV-seronegative.

The rearrangement links TRBV7-4 to TRBJ2-7; 9 nucleotides agree with TRBD2. V lost 2 bases and J lost 3; bases outside the gene matches: 11. This CDR3 region has 17 residues. From germline, CDR1 is SGHVT and CDR2 SQSDAQ. Written as DNA, the CDR3 is TGTGCCAGCAGCTTACCTCAGGGGCGGGAGGGGAACTACGAGCAGTACTTC. This gives the protein CASSLPQGREGNYEQYF.

The chain is built from TRBV19 and TRBJ2-5; a weak D match, TRBD2 (6 bases). This CDR3 region has 14 residues. V was trimmed by 10 bases and J by 5 bases, leaving 20 bases between them. From germline, CDR1 is LNHDA and CDR2 SQIVND (reference sequence). CDR3 in DNA: TGTGCCACCGGGGGTCAGGCCAATAGTGAGACCCAGTACTTC. Translation: CATGGQANSETQYF.

This rearrangement joins TRBV15 to TRBJ2-7, with TRBD1 matching 9 bases. V trimming: 1 base; J trimming: 4 bases; junction bases outside the gene matches: 5. The germline gives CDR1 LNHNV, CDR2 YYDKDF (reference sequence). The CDR3 has 15 amino acids. The chain's CDR3 is CATSRGGTGTYEQYF. The CDR3 nucleotides are TGTGCCACCAGCAGAGGCGGGACAGGGACTTACGAGCAGTACTTC.

This chain connects TRBV19 to TRBJ1-5; 7 nucleotides match TRBD1. Losses at the gene ends were 2 bases for V and 6 bases for J; bases not matched to a gene: 10. Germline V lookup: CDR1 LNHDA, CDR2 SQIVND (reference sequence). CDR3 length: 16 amino acids. CDR3 amino acids: CASSIPWTGGPQPQHF. The DNA for the CDR3 is TGTGCCAGTAGTATACCCTGGACAGGTGGTCCTCAGCCCCAGCATTTT.

This rearrangement joins TRBV27 to TRBJ2-1, with TRBD1 matching 9 bases. The CDR3 is 12 residues long. Germline CDR1 MNHEY, CDR2 SMNVEV (reference sequence). V trimming: 6 bases; J trimming: 7 bases; junction bases outside the gene matches: 1. CDR3 sequence reads: CASSGQGNEQFF. The CDR3 region has the DNA TGTGCCAGCAGCGGACAGGGGAATGAGCAGTTCTTC.

The CDR3 nucleotides are TGTGCCAGCAGCTTAGGGCAGGGTTACATGAACACTGAAGCTTTCTTT. Protein sequence: CASSLGQGYMNTEAFF. The chain couples TRBV11-2 to TRBJ1-1; TRBD1 might be the D (5 bases). Germline-derived CDR1 and CDR2 are SGHAT and FQNNGV. V was shortened by 1 base and J by 0 bases, with 12 bases between the two germline ends. The CDR3 consists of 16 residues.

This clone was recorded once. The chain couples TRBV7-3 to TRBJ2-7; 11 bases line up with TRBD2. The CDR3 contains 15 residues. V lost 4 bases, J lost 6 bases, and 8 bases stayed unmatched. Germline V gene lookup returns CDR1 SGHTA and CDR2 FQGTGA. CDR3 in DNA: TGTGCCAGCAGCTCCAAGACTAGCGGGACCGGCGAGCAGTACTTC. It encodes CASSSKTSGTGEQYF.

The rearrangement joins TRBV10-2 to TRBJ1-5; TRBD1 matches 7 bases. Germline CDR1 and CDR2: WSHSY and SAAADI. The CDR3 extends over 14 amino acids. Trimming at V came to 5 bases and at J to 3 bases, leaving 4 bases not matched to a gene. Here the CDR3 reads CASSLTGNNQPQHF. CDR3 in DNA: TGCGCCAGCAGTCTGACAGGGAACAATCAGCCCCAGCATTTT.

The chain employs TRBV2 and TRBJ2-5; no reliable D call. V was pared by 4 bases and J by 1 base, with 7 bases between. CDR1 SNHLY and CDR2 FYNNEI come from the germline V gene. CDR3 length equals 13 residues. The DNA of the CDR3 is TGTGCCAGCAGTGGGCAAAGCCAAGAGACCCAGTACTTC. Protein: CASSGQSQETQYF.

This rearrangement joins TRBV5-8 to TRBJ1-2, with a possible D match to TRBD1 (5 bases). Trimming left V 1 base short and J 4 bases short, with 20 bases between. Germline CDR1 SGHTS, CDR2 YDEGEE. The CDR3 consists of 17 residues. This CDR3 is CASSLRLVRRGGYGYTF. In DNA form, the CDR3 reads TGTGCCAGCAGCTTGAGATTAGTGAGGCGGGGCGGCTATGGCTACACCTTC.

V usage is TRBV5-1 and J usage is TRBJ2-2; maybe TRBD1 (6 bases). CDR1 is SGHRS and CDR2 is YFSETQ in the germline V gene. The CDR3 loop spans 16 amino acids. The V end was cut by 2 bases, the J end by 1 base, with 12 bases between. In nucleotides, the CDR3 is TGCGCCAGCAGCTTTCAGGGGTCCAGGAACACCGGGGAGCTGTTTTTT. It codes for CASSFQGSRNTGELFF.

This chain connects TRBV4-1 to TRBJ2-7; TRBD1 aligns across 8 bases. CDR1 and CDR2 from the germline V gene are MGHRA and YSYEKL. Trimming took 2 bases from V and 0 from J; bases not matched to a gene: 3. CDR3 length: 15 residues. The CDR3 loop reads CASSQQQGVSYEQYF. CDR3 coding DNA: TGCGCCAGCAGCCAACAACAGGGGGTCTCCTACGAGCAGTACTTC.

J is TRBJ2-7 and V is TRBV7-9; TRBD2 aligns across 15 bases. The CDR3 is 18 amino acids. J was trimmed by 0 bases and V by 4 bases; bases with no gene match: 7. Germline CDR1 is SEHNR and CDR2 is FQNEAQ (reference sequence). CDR3 coding DNA: TGTGCCAGCAGCTCGGGACTAGCGGGGGGTGAGAGCTCCTACGAGCAGTACTTC. The encoded protein is CASSSGLAGGESSYEQYF.

The genes are TRBV5-4 and TRBJ1-2; the match to TRBD1 covers 7 bases. After removal of 3 bases from V and 5 bases from J, the junction contained 4 bases not matched to a gene. The CDR3 is 13 residues long. Per the germline V gene, CDR1 is SGHNT and CDR2 is YYREEE (reference sequence). This CDR3 reads CASSSGQTYGYTF. CDR3 nucleotides: TGTGCCAGCAGCTCGGGACAGACGTATGGCTACACCTTC. Looking up the rest from reference TRBV5-4 and TRBJ1-2 gives the full variable domain: ETGVTQSPTHLIKTRGQQVTLRCSSQSGHNTVSWYQQALGQGPQFIFQYYREEENGRGNFPPRFSGLQFPNYSSELNVNALELDDSALYLCASSSGQTYGYTFGSGTRLTVV.

The chain carries TRBV28 and TRBJ1-6; 9 bases fit TRBD1. V dropped 1 base and J dropped 8; count of bases not matched to a gene: 6. The length of the CDR3 is 16 residues. Germline loops: CDR1 MDHEN, CDR2 SYDVKM. CDR3 nucleotide sequence: TGTGCCAGCAGTTTATACGGGACAGGGTTGGATTCACCCCTCCACTTT. This translates into CASSLYGTGLDSPLHF.

This chain links TRBV7-3 with TRBJ1-1; weak D call: TRBD1 (6 bases). The V and J ends lost 5 bases and 2 bases respectively, with 18 bases between them. The CDR3 consists of 16 residues. In germline, CDR1 is SGHTA, CDR2 FQGTGA. This CDR3 is CASSPRGGAPNTEAFF. The CDR3 bases are TGTGCCAGCAGCCCCCGAGGGGGAGCACCCAACACTGAAGCTTTCTTT.

The V call is TRBV7-9, the J call TRBJ1-6, with 9 bases aligning to TRBD1. Germline V gene data show CDR1 as SEHNR and CDR2 as FQNEAQ (reference sequence). This CDR3 comprises 16 residues. The V segment lost 6 bases and the J segment 7 bases; nucleotides outside the gene matches: 10. DNA of the CDR3: TGTGCCAGCAGAGCCCCCACAGGGGGCAACAATTCACCCCTCCACTTT. Translated, it gives CASRAPTGGNNSPLHF.

The chain uses TRBV11-2 and TRBJ2-1; the match to TRBD2 covers 7 bases. From germline, CDR1 is SGHAT and CDR2 FQNNGV. The CDR3 runs to 15 residues. V trimming: 1 base; J trimming: 6 bases; junction bases outside the gene matches: 6. For the CDR3, the DNA is TGTGCCAGCAGCTTAGTTCCCAGGGAGGGCAATGAGCAGTTCTTC. It codes for CASSLVPREGNEQFF.

The chain joins TRBV5-1 to TRBJ1-1, with a possible D match to TRBD1 (5 bases). CDR1 and CDR2 (germline): SGHRS, YFSETQ. This CDR3 is built from 11 residues. The V and J ends lost 4 bases and 11 bases respectively, with 12 bases between them. The CDR3 reads CASSMGLYAFF. CDR3 DNA: TGCGCCAGCAGCATGGGACTGTACGCTTTCTTT.

V is TRBV7-2 and J is TRBJ2-1; 11 bases are a match to TRBD1. The CDR3 is made up of 18 amino acids. The germline V gene encodes CDR1 SGHTA and CDR2 FQGNSA. With V trimmed by 2 bases and J by 0 bases, 6 bases remained unmatched. Here the CDR3 reads CASSLRGGTGGSYNEQFF. The DNA for the CDR3 is TGTGCCAGCAGCTTAAGAGGGGGGACAGGGGGCTCCTACAATGAGCAGTTCTTC.